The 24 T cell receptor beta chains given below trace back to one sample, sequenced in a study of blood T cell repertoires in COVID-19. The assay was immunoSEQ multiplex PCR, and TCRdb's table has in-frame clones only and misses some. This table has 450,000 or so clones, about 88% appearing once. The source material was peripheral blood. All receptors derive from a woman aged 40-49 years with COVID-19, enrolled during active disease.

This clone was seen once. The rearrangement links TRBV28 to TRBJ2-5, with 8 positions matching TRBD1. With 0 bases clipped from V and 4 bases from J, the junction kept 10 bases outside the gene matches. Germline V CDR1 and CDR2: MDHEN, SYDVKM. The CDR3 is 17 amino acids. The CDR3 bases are TGTGCCAGCAGTTTATGGCAGGGGGCGTCCTGGTCAGAGACCCAGTACTTC. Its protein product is CASSLWQGASWSETQYF.

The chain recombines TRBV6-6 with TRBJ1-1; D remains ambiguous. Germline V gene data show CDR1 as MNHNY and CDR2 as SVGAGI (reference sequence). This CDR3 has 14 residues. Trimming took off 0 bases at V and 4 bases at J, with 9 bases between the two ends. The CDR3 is CASSYSLEGTEAFF. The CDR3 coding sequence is TGTGCCAGCAGTTACTCCTTGGAGGGCACTGAAGCTTTCTTT.

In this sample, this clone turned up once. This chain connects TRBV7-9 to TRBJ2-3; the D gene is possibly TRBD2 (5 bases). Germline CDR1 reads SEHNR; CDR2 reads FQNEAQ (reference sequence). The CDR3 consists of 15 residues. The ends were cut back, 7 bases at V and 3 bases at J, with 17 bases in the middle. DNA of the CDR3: TGTGCCAGCACCCCCGCTCCGGGCGGGACAGATACGCAGTATTTT. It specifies CASTPAPGGTDTQYF.

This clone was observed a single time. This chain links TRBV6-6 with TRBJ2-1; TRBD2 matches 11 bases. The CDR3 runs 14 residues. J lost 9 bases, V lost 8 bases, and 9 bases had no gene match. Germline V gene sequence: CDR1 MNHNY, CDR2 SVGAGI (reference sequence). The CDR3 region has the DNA TGTGCCAGCGGATTAGCGGGGGGGAAGGTTGAGCAGTTCTTC. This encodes CASGLAGGKVEQFF.

The CDR3 DNA reads as TGCAGCGTTAACAGGGCTCCAGGAAACACCATATATTTT. Its protein is CSVNRAPGNTIYF. The chain recombines TRBV29-1 with TRBJ1-3, with D possibly matching TRBD1 (6 bases). Trimming shortened V by 5 bases and J by 4 bases, and 12 bases separated the two germline ends. The CDR3 extends over 13 amino acids. In germline, CDR1 is SQVTM, CDR2 ANQGSEA.

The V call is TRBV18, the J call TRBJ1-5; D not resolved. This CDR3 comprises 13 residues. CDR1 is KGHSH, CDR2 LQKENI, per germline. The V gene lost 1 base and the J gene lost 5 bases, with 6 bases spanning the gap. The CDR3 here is CASSPHFDQPQHF. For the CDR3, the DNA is TGTGCCAGCTCACCACACTTCGATCAGCCCCAGCATTTT. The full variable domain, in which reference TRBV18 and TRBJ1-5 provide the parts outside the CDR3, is NAGVMQNPRHLVRRRGQEARLRCSPMKGHSHVYWYRQLPEEGLKFMVYLQKENIIDESGMPKERFSAEFPKEGPSILRIQQVVRGDSAAYFCASSPHFDQPQHFGDGTRLSIL.

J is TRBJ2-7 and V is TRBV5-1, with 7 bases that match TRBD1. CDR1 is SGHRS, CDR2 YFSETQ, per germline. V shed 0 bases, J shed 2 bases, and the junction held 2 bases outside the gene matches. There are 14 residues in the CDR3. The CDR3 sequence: CASSLGTGTYEQYF. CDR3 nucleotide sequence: TGCGCCAGCAGCTTGGGGACAGGAACCTACGAGCAGTACTTC.

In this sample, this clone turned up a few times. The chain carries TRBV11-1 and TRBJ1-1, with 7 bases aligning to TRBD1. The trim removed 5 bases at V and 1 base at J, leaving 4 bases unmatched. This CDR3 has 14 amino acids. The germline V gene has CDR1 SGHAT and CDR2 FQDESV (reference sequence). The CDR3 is CASSRQGRNTEAFF. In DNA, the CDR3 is TGTGCCAGCAGCCGACAGGGTAGGAACACTGAAGCTTTCTTT.

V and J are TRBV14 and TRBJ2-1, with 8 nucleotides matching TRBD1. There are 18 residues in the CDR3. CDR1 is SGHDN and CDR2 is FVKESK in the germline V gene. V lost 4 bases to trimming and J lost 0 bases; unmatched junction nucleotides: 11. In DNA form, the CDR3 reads TGTGCCAGCAGCCGGGACAGGTCAGTTCCGAGCTCCTACAATGAGCAGTTCTTC. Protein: CASSRDRSVPSSYNEQFF.

For the CDR3, the DNA is TGTGCCAGCAGTTTAGGAAAGGGGCGGTACAATGAGCAGTTCTTC. Translating gives CASSLGKGRYNEQFF. The chain couples TRBV27 to TRBJ2-1; D is possibly TRBD1 (5 bases). The V end was cut by 2 bases, the J end by 4 bases, with 12 bases between. This CDR3 contains 15 residues. Looked up from germline, CDR1 is MNHEY and CDR2 is SMNVEV (reference sequence).

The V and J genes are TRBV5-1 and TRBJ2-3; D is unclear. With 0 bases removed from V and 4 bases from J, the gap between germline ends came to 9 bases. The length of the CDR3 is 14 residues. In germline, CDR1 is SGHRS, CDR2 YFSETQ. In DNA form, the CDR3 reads TGCGCCAGCAGCTTGGACTTCCCGGCAGATACGCAGTATTTT. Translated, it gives CASSLDFPADTQYF.

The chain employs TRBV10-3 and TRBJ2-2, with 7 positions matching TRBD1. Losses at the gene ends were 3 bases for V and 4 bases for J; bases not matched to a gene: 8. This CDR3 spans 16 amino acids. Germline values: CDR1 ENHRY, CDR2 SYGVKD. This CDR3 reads CAISDRDSGSTGELFF. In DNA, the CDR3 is TGTGCCATCAGTGACAGGGACAGCGGATCCACCGGGGAGCTGTTTTTT.

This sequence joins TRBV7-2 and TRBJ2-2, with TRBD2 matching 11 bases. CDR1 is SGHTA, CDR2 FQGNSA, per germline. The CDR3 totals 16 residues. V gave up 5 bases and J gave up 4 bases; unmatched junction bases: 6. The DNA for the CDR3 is TGTGCCAGCAGCCCTCAACTAGCGGGAGTCACCGGGGAGCTGTTTTTT. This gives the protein CASSPQLAGVTGELFF.

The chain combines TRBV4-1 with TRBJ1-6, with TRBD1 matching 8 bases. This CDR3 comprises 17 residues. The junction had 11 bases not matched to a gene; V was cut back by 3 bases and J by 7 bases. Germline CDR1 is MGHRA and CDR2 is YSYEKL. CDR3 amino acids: CASSQDRDRSWNSPLHF. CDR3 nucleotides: TGCGCCAGCAGCCAGGACCGGGACAGGAGTTGGAATTCACCCCTCCACTTT.

The CDR3 coding sequence is TGTGCCAGCAGCCGCAGGGGGCTGTACACTGAAGCTTTCTTT. The encoded protein is CASSRRGLYTEAFF. The chain uses TRBV14 and TRBJ1-1; TRBD1 aligns across 8 bases. The CDR3 contains 14 residues. V trimming: 4 bases; J trimming: 3 bases; junction bases outside the gene matches: 4. Germline lookup yields CDR1 SGHDN and CDR2 FVKESK.

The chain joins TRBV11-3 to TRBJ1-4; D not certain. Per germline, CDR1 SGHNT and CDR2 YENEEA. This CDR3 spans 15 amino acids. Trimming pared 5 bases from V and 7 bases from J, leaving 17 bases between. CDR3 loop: CASSPVVRVSEKLFF. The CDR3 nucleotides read TGTGCCAGCAGCCCCGTAGTGAGGGTGAGTGAAAAACTGTTTTTT.

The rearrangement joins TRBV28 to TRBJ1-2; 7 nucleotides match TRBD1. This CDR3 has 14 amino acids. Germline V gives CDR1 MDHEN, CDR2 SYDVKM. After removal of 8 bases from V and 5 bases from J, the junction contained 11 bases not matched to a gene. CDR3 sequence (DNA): TGTGCCAGCCATATAACAGGGGCGACGTATGGCTACACCTTC. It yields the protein CASHITGATYGYTF.

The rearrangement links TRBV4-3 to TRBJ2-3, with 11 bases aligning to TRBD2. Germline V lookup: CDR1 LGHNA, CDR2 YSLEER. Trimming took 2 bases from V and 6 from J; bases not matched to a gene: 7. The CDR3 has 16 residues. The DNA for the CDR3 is TGCGCCAGCAGCCAACAACTAGCGGGGGAGGGGGATACGCAGTATTTT. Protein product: CASSQQLAGEGDTQYF.

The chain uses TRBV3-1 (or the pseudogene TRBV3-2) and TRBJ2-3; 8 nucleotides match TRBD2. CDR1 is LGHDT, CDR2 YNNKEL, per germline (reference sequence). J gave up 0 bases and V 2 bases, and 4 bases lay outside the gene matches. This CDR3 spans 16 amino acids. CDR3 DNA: TGTGCCAGCAGCCAACGGGGGGGTGCTAGCACAGATACGCAGTATTTT. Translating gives CASSQRGGASTDTQYF.

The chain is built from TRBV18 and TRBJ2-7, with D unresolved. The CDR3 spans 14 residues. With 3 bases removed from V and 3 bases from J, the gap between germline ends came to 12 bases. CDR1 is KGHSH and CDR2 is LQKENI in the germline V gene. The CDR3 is CASSPPLVLYEQYF. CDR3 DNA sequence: TGTGCCAGCTCACCCCCCCTAGTACTCTACGAGCAGTACTTC.

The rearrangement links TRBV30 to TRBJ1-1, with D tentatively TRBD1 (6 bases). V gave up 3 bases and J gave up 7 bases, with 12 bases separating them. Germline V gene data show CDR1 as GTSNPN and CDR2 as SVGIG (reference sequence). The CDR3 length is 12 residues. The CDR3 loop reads CAWRVRTVEAFF. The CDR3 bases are TGTGCCTGGAGGGTACGGACAGTTGAAGCTTTCTTT.

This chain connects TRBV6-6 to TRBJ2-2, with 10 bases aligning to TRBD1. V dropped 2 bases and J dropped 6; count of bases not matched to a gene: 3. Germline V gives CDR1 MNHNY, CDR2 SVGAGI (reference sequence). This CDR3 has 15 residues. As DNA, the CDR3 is TGTGCCAGCAGTTACGAGACAGGGGGCTCCGGGGAGCTGTTTTTT. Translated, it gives CASSYETGGSGELFF.

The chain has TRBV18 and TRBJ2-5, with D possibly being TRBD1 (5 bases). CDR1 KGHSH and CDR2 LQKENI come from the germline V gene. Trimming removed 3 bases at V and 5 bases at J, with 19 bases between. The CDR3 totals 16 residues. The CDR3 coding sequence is TGTGCCAGCTCACCCACGCCCCATGCAGGGATGGAGACCCAGTACTTC. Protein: CASSPTPHAGMETQYF.

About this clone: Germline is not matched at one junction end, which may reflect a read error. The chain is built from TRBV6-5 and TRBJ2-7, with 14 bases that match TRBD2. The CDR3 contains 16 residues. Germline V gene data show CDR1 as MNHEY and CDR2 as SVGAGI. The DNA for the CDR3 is TGTGCCAGCAGATACTCGGGACTAGCGGGAGACTACGAGCAGTACTTC. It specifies CASRYSGLAGDYEQYF.